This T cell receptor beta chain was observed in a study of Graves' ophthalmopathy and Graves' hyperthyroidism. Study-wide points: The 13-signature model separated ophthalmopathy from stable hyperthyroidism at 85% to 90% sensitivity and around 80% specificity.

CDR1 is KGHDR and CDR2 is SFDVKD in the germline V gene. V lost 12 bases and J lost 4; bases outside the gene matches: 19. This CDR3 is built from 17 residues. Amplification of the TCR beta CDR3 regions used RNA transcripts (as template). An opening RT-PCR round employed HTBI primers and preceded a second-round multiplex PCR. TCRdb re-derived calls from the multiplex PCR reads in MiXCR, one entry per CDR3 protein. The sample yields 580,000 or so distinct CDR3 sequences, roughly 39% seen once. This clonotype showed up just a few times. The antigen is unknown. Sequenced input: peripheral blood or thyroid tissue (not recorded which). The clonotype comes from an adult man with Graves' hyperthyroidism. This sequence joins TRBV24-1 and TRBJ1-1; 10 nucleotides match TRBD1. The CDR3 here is CAWSRRQGATGSTEAFF. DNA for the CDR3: TGTGCCTGGAGTAGGAGACAGGGGGCCACAGGGAGCACTGAAGCTTTCTTT.